This T cell receptor beta chain derives from a study of response to subunit inactivated influenza vaccine. Study-level findings and limits: The authors suggested that few new T cells are recruited per seasonal influenza vaccination.

This clonotype was detected many times. As yet, its antigen is unknown. Trimming stripped 6 bases from V and 10 bases from J, with 13 bases between. CDR3 length equals 12 residues. Germline V gene sequence: CDR1 MNHEY, CDR2 SVGAGI. TCRdb redid the calling of the RT-PCR reads with MiXCR, one entry per CDR3 protein. The table records 400,000 to 550,000 distinct CDR3 sequences, around 25% of them present only once. The input for sequencing was CD4+ T cells sorted from PBMCs, taken about 5 days after vaccination. This receptor was taken from a man aged 45 to 65 who received an inactivated influenza vaccine. The V gene is TRBV6-5, the J gene TRBJ2-1; D unclear. The CDR3 bases are TGTGCCAGCAGCCCTGGGTTAGGGGAGCAGTTCTTC. Protein product: CASSPGLGEQFF.